A selection of T cell receptor beta chains follows, all from one sample in a study of early stage breast cancer tumors. The table came from immunoSEQ multiplex PCR; TCRdb's copy has only in-frame clones and leaves some out. Among 25,000 to 35,000 clones, approximately 72% were seen once, and the ten largest hold 33%. The sequenced sample consisted of blood. The source of these receptors is a person aged 50-59 years with breast cancer. The CDR3 runs from the conserved cysteine through the conserved F or W.

j_call v_call cdr3_aa
TRBJ2-1 TRBV5-1 CASRGLAGPYNEQFF
TRBJ1-4 TRBV7-9 CASSSLGTGVGEKLFF
TRBJ2-7 TRBV19 CASSMETGVYEQYF
TRBJ1-1 TRBV11-1 CASSLIAGVGTGENTEAFF
TRBJ1-4 TRBV10-2 CASSSGQGGGGGEKLFF
TRBJ2-7 TRBV9 CASSPSGVKQYF
TRBJ2-7 TRBV6-5 CASMGGGSYEQYF
TRBJ2-1 TRBV2 CASSRTGALSYNEQFF
TRBJ1-3 TRBV11-2 CASSLEPSGNTIYF
TRBJ2-1 TRBV27 CASSLVGREQFF
TRBJ2-1 TRBV11-3 CASSLETGSEQFF
TRBJ1-4 TRBV18 CASSPGQGGDEKLFF
TRBJ2-2 TRBV5-1 CASNQNTGELFF
TRBJ2-1 TRBV19 CASSIGVRAGGAYNEQFF
TRBJ2-2 TRBV5-6 CASSLQNTGELFF
TRBJ2-5 TRBV6-5 CASSFTGGTGETQYF
TRBJ1-3 TRBV6-6 CATGWQALSGNTIYF
TRBJ1-1 TRBV5-1 CASSPAPATGGTEAFF
TRBJ1-5 TRBV4-3 CASSQDRSPLDQPQHF
TRBJ1-3 TRBV7-9 CASSLDGQGGNTIYF
TRBJ2-5 TRBV19 CASSSPPLDRKETQYF
TRBJ1-1 TRBV5-6 CASSPPRGPTHTEAFF
TRBJ2-7 TRBV6-5 CASGRLGSPRYEQYF
TRBJ1-2 TRBV5-6 CASSRDRSYYGYTF
TRBJ1-5 TRBV7-3 CASAAAVNQPQHF
TRBJ2-5 TRBV5-1 CASSLAGVEETQYF
TRBJ2-1 TRBV11-2 CASSSGLALPYNEQFF
TRBJ2-1 TRBV9 CASSVGTSGTRGNEQFF
TRBJ2-6 TRBV4-3 CASSGQPWSSGANVLTF
TRBJ2-3 TRBV4-3 CASSPGTSGAGGTQYF
TRBJ1-1 TRBV10-3 CAISESREVPEAFF
TRBJ2-3 TRBV19 CASTQRGARGDTQYF
TRBJ1-1 TRBV7-9 CASSLGFVGTEAFF
TRBJ2-1 TRBV6-1 CAGTSGDSYNEQFF
TRBJ1-4 TRBV2 CASSELRTGGLEKLFF
TRBJ1-4 TRBV5-1 CASRPTVVTNEKLFF
TRBJ2-1 TRBV12-5 CASGGLAGEYNEQFF
TRBJ2-7 TRBV14 CASSLVPYEQYF
TRBJ2-1 TRBV7-2 CASSFLGGDYNEQFF
TRBJ1-1 TRBV6-4 CASSPEGGFTEAFF
TRBJ2-7 TRBV9 CASSPLYEQYF
TRBJ1-4 TRBV27 CASRGRAATNEKLFF
TRBJ2-5 TRBV27 CASSLGLAGVETQYF
TRBJ2-7 TRBV5-4 CASSSPGLGPLYYEQYF
TRBJ2-1 TRBV11-2 CASSSNNEQFF
TRBJ2-7 TRBV7-9 CASSLPTEPYEQYF